One and the same sample provided the 5 T cell receptor beta chains below, sequenced in a study of cytomegalovirus exposure and HLA in healthy donors. Clones were read by immunoSEQ multiplex PCR, and TCRdb kept only the in-frame ones, dropping some. The sample has approximately 150,000 clones; 84% are singletons. The source material was PBMCs. Receptors originate from a young man in good health and CMV-seropositive.

The chain uses TRBV7-2 and TRBJ1-2, with D perhaps TRBD1 (6 bases). The germline gives CDR1 SGHTA, CDR2 FQGNSA. Deletions cut 7 bases from V and 3 bases from J, with 24 bases between. CDR3 length: 17 amino acids. CDR3 region: CASTPGGGNYRDYGYTF. The CDR3, as DNA: TGTGCCAGCACCCCAGGTGGGGGAAATTACAGGGACTATGGCTACACCTTC.

This chain connects TRBV9 to TRBJ2-7; TRBD1 matches 9 bases. The CDR3 extends over 14 amino acids. Per the germline V gene, CDR1 is SGDLS and CDR2 is YYNGEE. Trimming removed 4 bases from V and 6 bases from J; junction bases left unmatched: 8. Here the CDR3 DNA reads TGTGCCAGCAGCCCAAGGGACAGGGACCGCGAGCAGTACTTC. It is translated as CASSPRDRDREQYF. Full variable domain (outside the CDR3, taken from reference TRBV9 and TRBJ2-7): DSGVTQTPKHLITATGQRVTLRCSPRSGDLSVYWYQQSLDQGLQFLIQYYNGEERAKGNILERFSAQQFPDLHSELNLSSLELGDSALYFCASSPRDRDREQYFGPGTRLTVT.

This CDR3 is CAISEKAGVGYTF. CDR3 DNA sequence: TGTGCCATCAGTGAAAAGGCAGGGGTCGGCTACACCTTC. The rearrangement uses TRBV10-3 and TRBJ1-2, with D possibly TRBD1 on 6 matching bases. There are 13 residues in the CDR3. Germline assignment: CDR1 ENHRY and CDR2 SYGVKD. Trimming removed 3 bases from V and 8 bases from J, with 13 bases in between.

The V call is TRBV9, the J call TRBJ2-6; D uncertain. Germline V gene data show CDR1 as SGDLS and CDR2 as YYNGEE. V lost 0 bases and J 0 bases, leaving 10 bases between the germline ends. The CDR3 contains 17 residues. This chain's CDR3 is CASSVEVWSSGANVLTF. CDR3 DNA: TGTGCCAGCAGCGTAGAGGTCTGGAGCTCTGGGGCCAACGTCCTGACTTTC.

The chain has TRBV7-9 and TRBJ1-5; TRBD1 matches at 9 bases. J was trimmed by 6 bases and V by 1 base; bases with no gene match: 4. The CDR3 loop spans 15 amino acids. Germline V lookup: CDR1 SEHNR, CDR2 FQNEAQ (reference sequence). The CDR3 nucleotides read TGTGCCAGCAGCTTAGGACAGGGGGTAGGTCAGCCCCAGCATTTT. It codes for CASSLGQGVGQPQHF.